This record looks at one T cell receptor (beta chain) sequence and its context. The sample originates from a study of cytomegalovirus exposure and HLA in healthy donors. Germline CDR1 and CDR2: LNHDA and SQIVND (reference sequence). V shed 4 bases and J shed 1 base, with 17 bases lying between them. CDR3 length equals 17 residues. The repertoire was sequenced with immunoSEQ multiplex PCR; TCRdb's copy has only in-frame clones and lacks some. The data hold approximately 240,000 clones, with around nine tenths observed a single time. The chain links TRBV19 to TRBJ2-1; possible D gene TRBD1, 6 bases. The clonotype comes from a woman under 30 in good health and CMV-seronegative. The sequenced material came from PBMCs. The CDR3 spells CASSNPQGRGSYNEQFF. CDR3 in DNA: TGTGCCAGTAGTAACCCGCAGGGGAGAGGGTCCTACAATGAGCAGTTCTTC.